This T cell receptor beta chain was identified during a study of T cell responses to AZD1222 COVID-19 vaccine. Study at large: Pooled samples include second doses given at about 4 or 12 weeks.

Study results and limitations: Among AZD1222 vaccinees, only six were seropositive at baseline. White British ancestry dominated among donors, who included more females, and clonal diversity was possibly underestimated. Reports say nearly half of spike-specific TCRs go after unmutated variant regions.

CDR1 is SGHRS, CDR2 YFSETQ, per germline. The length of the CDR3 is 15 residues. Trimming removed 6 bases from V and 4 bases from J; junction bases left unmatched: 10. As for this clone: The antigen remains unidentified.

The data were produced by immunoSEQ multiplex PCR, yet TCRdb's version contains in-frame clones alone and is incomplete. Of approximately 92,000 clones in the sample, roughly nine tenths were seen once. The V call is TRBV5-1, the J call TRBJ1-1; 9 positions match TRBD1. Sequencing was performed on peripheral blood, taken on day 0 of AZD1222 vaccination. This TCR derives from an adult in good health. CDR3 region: CASTSQGARSTEAFF. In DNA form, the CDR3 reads TGCGCCAGCACCTCACAGGGGGCAAGGAGCACTGAAGCTTTCTTT.